A selection of T cell receptor beta chains follows, all from one sample in a study of cytomegalovirus exposure and HLA in healthy donors. The protocol was immunoSEQ multiplex PCR, while the TCRdb copy is restricted to in-frame clones and leaves out a portion. The sample records 150,000 to 200,000 clones, about 81% being singletons. The material sequenced was PBMCs. The receptors were sampled from a young woman in good health and CMV-seronegative. The CDR3 runs from the conserved cysteine through the conserved F or W. The D gene is left open where the match is weak. Some rows mark clone size as missing; the rest say once, few, many or name a class of expanded clone.

J gene: TRBJ2-2
V gene: TRBV18
D gene: -
clone size: -
CDR3 DNA: TGTGCCAGCTCACCACAACGGCGGGCCAACACCGGGGAGCTGTTTTTT
CDR3 protein: CASSPQRRANTGELFF

J gene: TRBJ2-1
V gene: TRBV5-1
D gene: -
clone size: -
CDR3 DNA: TGCGCCAGCAGCTTGGGCACAGGGTCCGGAGCTGAGCAGTTCTTC
CDR3 protein: CASSLGTGSGAEQFF

J gene: TRBJ2-3
V gene: TRBV4-1
D gene: TRBD2
clone size: once
CDR3 DNA: TGCGCCAGCAGCCTGACTAGCGGGGACACAGATACGCAGTATTTT
CDR3 protein: CASSLTSGDTDTQYF

J gene: TRBJ2-3
V gene: TRBV13
D gene: TRBD2
clone size: -
CDR3 DNA: TGTGCCAGCAGCTTAGAATTAGCGGGGGGGCCGACAGATACGCAGTATTTT
CDR3 protein: CASSLELAGGPTDTQYF

J gene: TRBJ1-3
V gene: TRBV30
D gene: TRBD1
clone size: -
CDR3 DNA: TGTGCCTTCGCAGGGGGCTCTGGAAACACCATATATTTT
CDR3 protein: CAFAGGSGNTIYF

J gene: TRBJ2-1
V gene: TRBV5-1
D gene: -
clone size: few
CDR3 DNA: TGCGCCAGCAGCTTGGCCAGCTCCTACAATGAGCAGTTCTTC
CDR3 protein: CASSLASSYNEQFF

J gene: TRBJ2-7
V gene: TRBV5-5
D gene: -
clone size: -
CDR3 DNA: TGTGCCAGCAGCTCGCTTGGGGCCGACTCGTCGAATAAGGAGCAGTACTTC
CDR3 protein: CASSSLGADSSNKEQYF

J gene: TRBJ1-1
V gene: TRBV15
D gene: -
clone size: many
CDR3 DNA: TGTGCCACCAGGGAGGATATGCAGACTGAAGCTTTCTTT
CDR3 protein: CATREDMQTEAFF

J gene: TRBJ1-2
V gene: TRBV28
D gene: -
clone size: -
CDR3 DNA: TGTGCCAGCAGCCACAATTATGGCTACACCTTC
CDR3 protein: CASSHNYGYTF

J gene: TRBJ2-1
V gene: TRBV7-9
D gene: TRBD2
clone size: -
CDR3 DNA: TGTGCCAGCAGCTTCCCGGGACTAGCGGGAGAAGAGCAGTTCTTC
CDR3 protein: CASSFPGLAGEEQFF

J gene: TRBJ2-2
V gene: TRBV27
D gene: -
clone size: once
CDR3 DNA: TGTGCCAGCAGTTTATCGCGGGGGCCCTATGTCACCGGGGAGCTGTTTTTT
CDR3 protein: CASSLSRGPYVTGELFF

J gene: TRBJ1-2
V gene: TRBV14
D gene: TRBD1
clone size: -
CDR3 DNA: TGTGCCAGCAGCCAAGATTTGGACAGGGGCCATGGCTACACCTTC
CDR3 protein: CASSQDLDRGHGYTF

J gene: TRBJ2-1
V gene: TRBV28
D gene: TRBD1
clone size: -
CDR3 DNA: TGTGCCAGCAGCGGACAGGGCTCCTACAATGAGCAGTTCTTC
CDR3 protein: CASSGQGSYNEQFF

J gene: TRBJ2-5
V gene: TRBV6-5
D gene: TRBD1
clone size: -
CDR3 DNA: TGTGCCAGCAGGAGAGGACAGGGTCGCGGGACCCAGTACTTC
CDR3 protein: CASRRGQGRGTQYF

J gene: TRBJ1-3
V gene: TRBV7-9
D gene: TRBD1
clone size: -
CDR3 DNA: TGTGCCAGCAGCATTCAGGGGGCTGCCACTGGAAACACCATATATTTT
CDR3 protein: CASSIQGAATGNTIYF

J gene: TRBJ2-7
V gene: TRBV5-1
D gene: TRBD2
clone size: few
CDR3 DNA: TGCGCCAGCAGCTTTAGGGCGGGAGGCCCCCCCGAGCAGTACTTC
CDR3 protein: CASSFRAGGPPEQYF

J gene: TRBJ2-7
V gene: TRBV19
D gene: -
clone size: -
CDR3 DNA: TGTGCCAGTAGTATTCGCAGGGGTGTTTACGAGCAGTACTTC
CDR3 protein: CASSIRRGVYEQYF

J gene: TRBJ1-6
V gene: TRBV6-6
D gene: TRBD1
clone size: -
CDR3 DNA: TGTGCCAGCAGTTACAGGGCAGGGGGTAATTCACCCCTCCACTTT
CDR3 protein: CASSYRAGGNSPLHF

J gene: TRBJ2-5
V gene: TRBV7-9
D gene: TRBD1
clone size: -
CDR3 DNA: TGTGCCAGCACCTTTAGGACAGGGGAAGAGACCCAGTACTTC
CDR3 protein: CASTFRTGEETQYF

J gene: TRBJ1-2
V gene: TRBV15
D gene: -
clone size: -
CDR3 DNA: TGTGCCACCAGCAGAGGGGAGGTAACCTATGGCTACACCTTC
CDR3 protein: CATSRGEVTYGYTF

J gene: TRBJ2-1
V gene: TRBV7-9
D gene: -
clone size: -
CDR3 DNA: TGTGCCAGCAGCCCACCTTGGGGCGAAGATGAGCAGTTCTTC
CDR3 protein: CASSPPWGEDEQFF

J gene: TRBJ2-7
V gene: TRBV11-2
D gene: -
clone size: -
CDR3 DNA: TGTGCCAGCAGACACAGGGTCAACGAGCAGTACTTC
CDR3 protein: CASRHRVNEQYF

J gene: TRBJ2-1
V gene: TRBV6-1
D gene: TRBD2
clone size: -
CDR3 DNA: TGTGCCAGCAGCGTCTTAGCGGGAGGGCCTAATGAGCAGTTCTTC
CDR3 protein: CASSVLAGGPNEQFF

J gene: TRBJ2-3
V gene: TRBV28
D gene: -
clone size: -
CDR3 DNA: TGTGCCAGCAGTTTAGGAGGGTCGCAGTATTTT
CDR3 protein: CASSLGGSQYF

J gene: TRBJ1-1
V gene: TRBV9
D gene: -
clone size: -
CDR3 DNA: TGTGCCAGCAGCGTAGCCCCGAAGGGGGGGGGAACTGAAGCTTTCTTT
CDR3 protein: CASSVAPKGGGTEAFF

J gene: TRBJ1-4
V gene: TRBV4-2
D gene: -
clone size: -
CDR3 DNA: TGTGCCAGCAGCCAGGGCAGGGCTATTGATGAAAAACTGTTTTTT
CDR3 protein: CASSQGRAIDEKLFF

J gene: TRBJ2-7
V gene: TRBV9
D gene: TRBD2
clone size: -
CDR3 DNA: TGTGCCAGCAGCGTAGGACTAGCGCAGGCCTACGAGCAGTACTTC
CDR3 protein: CASSVGLAQAYEQYF

J gene: TRBJ2-7
V gene: TRBV28
D gene: TRBD2
clone size: -
CDR3 DNA: TGTGCCAGCAGTTTTCCCCCTAGCGGCCTCTCCTACGAGCAGTACTTC
CDR3 protein: CASSFPPSGLSYEQYF

J gene: TRBJ2-7
V gene: TRBV7-8
D gene: TRBD2
clone size: -
CDR3 DNA: TGTGCCAGCAGCTTGACTAGCGGGGGTCCGAGCTCCTACGAGCAGTACTTC
CDR3 protein: CASSLTSGGPSSYEQYF

J gene: TRBJ2-7
V gene: TRBV27
D gene: -
clone size: once
CDR3 DNA: TGTGCCAGTTCCGGGACTTCAGTCTACGAGCAGTACTTC
CDR3 protein: CASSGTSVYEQYF

J gene: TRBJ2-2
V gene: TRBV6-5
D gene: -
clone size: once
CDR3 DNA: TGTGCCAGCAGTGGAGGGTCGGTGTCCGGGGAGCTGTTTTTT
CDR3 protein: CASSGGSVSGELFF

J gene: TRBJ2-7
V gene: TRBV5-1
D gene: TRBD1
clone size: -
CDR3 DNA: TGCGCCAGCAGCCCCCACAGGGGCGAGCAGTACTTC
CDR3 protein: CASSPHRGEQYF

J gene: TRBJ1-4
V gene: TRBV7-9
D gene: -
clone size: -
CDR3 DNA: TGTGCCAGCAGCTTAGGATTCGACTTTCCAAATGAAAAACTGTTTTTT
CDR3 protein: CASSLGFDFPNEKLFF

J gene: TRBJ1-6
V gene: TRBV11-2
D gene: -
clone size: -
CDR3 DNA: TGTGCCAGCAGCTTATGGGGGGTGAGCTCCTATAATTCACCCCTCCACTTT
CDR3 protein: CASSLWGVSSYNSPLHF

J gene: TRBJ2-1
V gene: TRBV5-1
D gene: TRBD2
clone size: -
CDR3 DNA: TGCGCCAGCAGCTTGGTGGTGGTTCCGGGAGGTTCCGAGCAGTTCTTC
CDR3 protein: CASSLVVVPGGSEQFF

J gene: TRBJ2-7
V gene: TRBV7-9
D gene: -
clone size: -
CDR3 DNA: TGTGCCAGCAGCTTGGAGAACTTCCGCGAGCAGTACTTC
CDR3 protein: CASSLENFREQYF